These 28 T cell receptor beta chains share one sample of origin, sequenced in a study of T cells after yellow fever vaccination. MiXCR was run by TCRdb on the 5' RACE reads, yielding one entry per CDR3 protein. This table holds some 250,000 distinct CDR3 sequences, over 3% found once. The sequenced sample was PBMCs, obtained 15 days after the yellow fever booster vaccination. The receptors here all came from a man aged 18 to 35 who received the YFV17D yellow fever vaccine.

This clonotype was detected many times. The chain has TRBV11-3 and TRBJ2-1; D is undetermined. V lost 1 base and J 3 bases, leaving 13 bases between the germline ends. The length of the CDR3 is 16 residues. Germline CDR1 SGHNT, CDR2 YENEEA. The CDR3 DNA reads TGTGCCAGCAGCTTAGGTAGTGACGTAAGCTACAATGAGCAGTTCTTC. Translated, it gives CASSLGSDVSYNEQFF. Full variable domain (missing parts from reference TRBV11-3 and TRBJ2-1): EAGVVQSPRYKIIEKKQPVAFWCNPISGHNTLYWYLQNLGQGPELLIRYENEEAVDDSQLPKDRFSAERLKGVDSTLKIQPAELGDSAVYLCASSLGSDVSYNEQFFGPGTRLTVL.

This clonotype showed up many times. CDR3 in DNA: TGCAGTGCTATACCAGGCGGGGGCAGCTACGAGCAGTACGTC. Protein: CSAIPGGGSYEQYV. The chain carries TRBV20-1 and TRBJ2-7; TRBD2 is a possible D gene (7 bases). The V end lost 4 bases, the J end lost 3 bases, and 16 bases lay between the germline ends. There are 14 residues in the CDR3. CDR1 and CDR2 from the germline V gene are DFQATT and SNEGSKA (reference sequence).

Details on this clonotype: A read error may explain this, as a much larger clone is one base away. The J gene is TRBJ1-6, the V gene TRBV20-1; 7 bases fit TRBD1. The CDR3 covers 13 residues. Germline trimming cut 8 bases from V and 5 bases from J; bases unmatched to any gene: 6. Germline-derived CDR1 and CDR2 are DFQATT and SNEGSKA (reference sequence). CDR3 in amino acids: CSQRDRDNSPLHF. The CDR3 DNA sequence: TGCAGTCAGAGGGACAGAGATAATTCACCCCTCCACTTT.

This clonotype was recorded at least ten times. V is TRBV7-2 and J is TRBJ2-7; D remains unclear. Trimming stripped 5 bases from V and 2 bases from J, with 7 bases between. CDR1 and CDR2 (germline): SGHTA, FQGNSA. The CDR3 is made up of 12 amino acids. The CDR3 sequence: CASSRPPYEQYF. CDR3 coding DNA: TGTGCCAGCAGCCGCCCTCCCTACGAGCAGTACTTC.

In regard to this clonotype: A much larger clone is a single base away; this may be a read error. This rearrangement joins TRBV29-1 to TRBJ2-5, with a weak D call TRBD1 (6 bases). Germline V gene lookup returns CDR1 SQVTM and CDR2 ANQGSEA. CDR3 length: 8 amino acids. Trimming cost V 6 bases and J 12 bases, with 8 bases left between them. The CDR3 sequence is CSVGDKYF. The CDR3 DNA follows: TGCAGCGTGGGGGACAAGTACTTC.

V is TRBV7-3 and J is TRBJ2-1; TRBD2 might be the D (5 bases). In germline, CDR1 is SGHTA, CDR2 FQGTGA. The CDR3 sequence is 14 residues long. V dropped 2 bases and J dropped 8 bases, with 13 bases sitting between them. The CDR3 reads CASSLSPGWDEQFF. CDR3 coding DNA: TGTGCCAGCAGCTTATCTCCGGGGTGGGATGAGCAGTTCTTC.

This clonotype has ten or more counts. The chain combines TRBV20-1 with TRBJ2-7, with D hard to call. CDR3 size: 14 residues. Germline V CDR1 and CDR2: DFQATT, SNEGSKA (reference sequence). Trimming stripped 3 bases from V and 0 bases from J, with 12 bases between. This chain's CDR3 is CSASGTSSSYEQYF. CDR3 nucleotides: TGCAGTGCTAGCGGTACCTCAAGCTCCTACGAGCAGTACTTC.

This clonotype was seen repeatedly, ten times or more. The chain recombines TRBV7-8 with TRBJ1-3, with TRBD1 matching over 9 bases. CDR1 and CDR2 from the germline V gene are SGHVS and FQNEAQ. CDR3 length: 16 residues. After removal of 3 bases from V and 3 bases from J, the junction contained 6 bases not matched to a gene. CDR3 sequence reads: CASSFMDRGHGNTIYF. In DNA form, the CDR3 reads TGTGCCAGCAGCTTTATGGACAGGGGCCATGGAAACACCATATATTTT.

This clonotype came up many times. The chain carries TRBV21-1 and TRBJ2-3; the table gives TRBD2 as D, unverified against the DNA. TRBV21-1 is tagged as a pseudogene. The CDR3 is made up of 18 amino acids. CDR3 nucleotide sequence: TGTGCCAGCAGCAAAGAGTCGATTAGCGGGGGGAACACAGATACGCAGTATTTT. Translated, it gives CASSKESISGGNTDTQYF.

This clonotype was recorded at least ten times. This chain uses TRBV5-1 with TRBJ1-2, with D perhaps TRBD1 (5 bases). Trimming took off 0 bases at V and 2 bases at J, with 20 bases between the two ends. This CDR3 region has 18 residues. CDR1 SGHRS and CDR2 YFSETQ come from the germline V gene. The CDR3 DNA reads TGCGCCAGCAGCTTGGGGGCTTCGGGGCCTCTCTCCAACTATGGCTACACCTTC. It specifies CASSLGASGPLSNYGYTF.

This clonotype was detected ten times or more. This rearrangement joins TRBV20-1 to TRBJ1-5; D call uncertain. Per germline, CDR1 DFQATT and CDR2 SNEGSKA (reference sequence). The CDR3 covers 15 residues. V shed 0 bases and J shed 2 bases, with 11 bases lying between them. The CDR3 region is CSARDRIRGNQPQHF. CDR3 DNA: TGCAGTGCTAGAGACAGGATCCGTGGCAATCAGCCCCAGCATTTT.

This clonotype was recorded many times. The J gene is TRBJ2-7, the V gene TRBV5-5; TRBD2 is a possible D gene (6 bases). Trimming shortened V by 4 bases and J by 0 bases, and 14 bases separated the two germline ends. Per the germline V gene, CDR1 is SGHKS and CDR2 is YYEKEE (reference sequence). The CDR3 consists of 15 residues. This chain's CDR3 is CASSPLALFSYEQYF. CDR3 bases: TGTGCCAGCAGCCCCCTAGCGCTGTTCTCCTACGAGCAGTACTTC.

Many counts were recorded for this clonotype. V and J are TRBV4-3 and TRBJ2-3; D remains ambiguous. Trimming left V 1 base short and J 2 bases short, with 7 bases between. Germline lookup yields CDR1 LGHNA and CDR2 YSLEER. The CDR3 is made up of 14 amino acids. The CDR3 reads CASSQAENTDTQYF. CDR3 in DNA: TGCGCCAGCAGCCAAGCGGAAAACACAGATACGCAGTATTTT.

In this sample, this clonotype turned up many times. The CDR3 DNA follows: TGTGCCAGTAGCCTCGGCCGGGCTGGGGCCAACGTCCTGACTTTC. Amino acids: CASSLGRAGANVLTF. The chain joins TRBV19 to TRBJ2-6, with D hard to call. The ends were cut back, 6 bases at V and 2 bases at J, with 11 bases in the middle. Germline CDR1 reads LNHDA; CDR2 reads SQIVND (reference sequence). The CDR3 loop spans 15 amino acids.

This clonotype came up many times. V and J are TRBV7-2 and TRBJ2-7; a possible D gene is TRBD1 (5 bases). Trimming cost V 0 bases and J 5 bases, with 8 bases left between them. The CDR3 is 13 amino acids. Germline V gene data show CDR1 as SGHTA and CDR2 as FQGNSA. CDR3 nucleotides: TGTGCCAGCAGCTTAGCAGGGGCGGACGAGCAGTACTTC. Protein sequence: CASSLAGADEQYF.

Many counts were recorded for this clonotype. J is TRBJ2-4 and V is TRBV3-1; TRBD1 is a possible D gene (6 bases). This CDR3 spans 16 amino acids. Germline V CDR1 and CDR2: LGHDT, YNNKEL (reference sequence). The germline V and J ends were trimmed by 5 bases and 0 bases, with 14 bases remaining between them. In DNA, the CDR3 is TGTGCCAGCAGCTCCAGACAACAGGGAGCCAAAAACATTCAGTACTTC. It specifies CASSSRQQGAKNIQYF.

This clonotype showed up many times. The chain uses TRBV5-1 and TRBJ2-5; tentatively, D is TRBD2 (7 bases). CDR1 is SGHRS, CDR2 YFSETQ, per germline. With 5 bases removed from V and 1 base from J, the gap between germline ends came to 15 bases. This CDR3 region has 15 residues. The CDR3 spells CASRPRGATQETQYF. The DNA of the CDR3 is TGCGCCAGCAGGCCCCGGGGGGCCACCCAAGAGACCCAGTACTTC.

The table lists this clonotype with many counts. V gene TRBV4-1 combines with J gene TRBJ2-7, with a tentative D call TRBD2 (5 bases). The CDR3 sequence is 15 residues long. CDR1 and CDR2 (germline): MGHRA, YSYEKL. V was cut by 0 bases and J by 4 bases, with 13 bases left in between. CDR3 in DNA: TGCGCCAGCAGCCAAGATTGGCTAGCTACGTACGAGCAGTACTTC. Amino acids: CASSQDWLATYEQYF.

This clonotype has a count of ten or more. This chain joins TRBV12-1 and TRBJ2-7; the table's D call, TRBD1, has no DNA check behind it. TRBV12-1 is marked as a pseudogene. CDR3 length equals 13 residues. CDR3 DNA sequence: TGTGCCAGCAGCTTTTTACAGGGAGGCGAGCAGTACGTC. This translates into CASSFLQGGEQYV.

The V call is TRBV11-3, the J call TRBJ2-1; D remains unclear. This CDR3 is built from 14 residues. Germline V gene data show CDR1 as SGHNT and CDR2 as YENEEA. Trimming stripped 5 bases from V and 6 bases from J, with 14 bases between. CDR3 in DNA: TGTGCCAGCAGCCCCACCCCAAGCTTCAATGAGCAGTTCTTC. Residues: CASSPTPSFNEQFF.

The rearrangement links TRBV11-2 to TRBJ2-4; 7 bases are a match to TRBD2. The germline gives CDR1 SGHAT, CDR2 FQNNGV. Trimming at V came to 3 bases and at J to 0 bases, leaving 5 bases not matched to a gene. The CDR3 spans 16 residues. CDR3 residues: CASSLGGVLAKNIQYF. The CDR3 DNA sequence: TGTGCCAGCAGCTTGGGAGGGGTTCTAGCCAAAAACATTCAGTACTTC.

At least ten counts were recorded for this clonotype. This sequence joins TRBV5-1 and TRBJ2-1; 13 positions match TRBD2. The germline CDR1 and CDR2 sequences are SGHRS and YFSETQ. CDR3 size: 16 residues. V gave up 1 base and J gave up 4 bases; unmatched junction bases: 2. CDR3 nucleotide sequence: TGCGCCAGCAGCTTGAGACTAGCGGGGGGTTACAATGAGCAGTTCTTC. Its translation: CASSLRLAGGYNEQFF.

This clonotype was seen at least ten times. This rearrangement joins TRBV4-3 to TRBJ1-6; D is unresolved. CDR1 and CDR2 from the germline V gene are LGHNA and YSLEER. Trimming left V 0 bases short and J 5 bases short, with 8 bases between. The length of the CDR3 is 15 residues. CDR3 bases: TGCGCCAGCAGCCAAGAAACGGCAGATAATTCACCCCTCCACTTT. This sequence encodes CASSQETADNSPLHF.

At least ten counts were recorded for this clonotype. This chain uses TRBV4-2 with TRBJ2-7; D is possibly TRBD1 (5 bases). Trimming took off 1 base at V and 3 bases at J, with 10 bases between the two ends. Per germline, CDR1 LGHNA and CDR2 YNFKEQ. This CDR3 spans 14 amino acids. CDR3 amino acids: CASSQGFQGYEQYF. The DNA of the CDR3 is TGTGCCAGCAGCCAAGGCTTCCAGGGCTACGAGCAGTACTTC.

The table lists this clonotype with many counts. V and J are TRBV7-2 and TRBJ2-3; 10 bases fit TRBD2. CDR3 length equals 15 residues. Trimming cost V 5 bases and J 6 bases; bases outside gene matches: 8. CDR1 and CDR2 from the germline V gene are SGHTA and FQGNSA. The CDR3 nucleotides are TGTGCCAGCAGCGCCCGTAGCGGGGGGAGGGATACGCAGTATTTT. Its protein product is CASSARSGGRDTQYF.

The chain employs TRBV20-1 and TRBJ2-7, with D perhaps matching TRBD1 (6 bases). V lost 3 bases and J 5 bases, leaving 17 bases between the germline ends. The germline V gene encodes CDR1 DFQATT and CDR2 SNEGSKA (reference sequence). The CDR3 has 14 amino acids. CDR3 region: CSARVTGSLDEQYF. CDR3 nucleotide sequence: TGCAGTGCTAGGGTAACAGGGAGTTTAGACGAGCAGTACTTC.

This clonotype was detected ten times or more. CDR3 nucleotides: TGCGCCAGCAGCTTGGATCCGGGAGAATGGGAGACCCAGTACTTC. Translated, it gives CASSLDPGEWETQYF. The rearrangement uses TRBV5-1 and TRBJ2-5; D is perhaps TRBD2 (6 bases). CDR3 length equals 15 residues. The V and J ends lost 0 bases and 5 bases respectively, with 14 bases between them. Germline V gene sequence: CDR1 SGHRS, CDR2 YFSETQ.

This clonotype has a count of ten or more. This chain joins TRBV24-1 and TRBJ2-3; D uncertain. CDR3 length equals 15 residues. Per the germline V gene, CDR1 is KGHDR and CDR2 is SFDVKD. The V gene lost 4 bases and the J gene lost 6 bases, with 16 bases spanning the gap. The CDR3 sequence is CATSDGSFDKDTQYF. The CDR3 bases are TGTGCCACCAGTGACGGCTCCTTTGATAAGGATACGCAGTATTTT.